Below, 14 T cell receptor beta chains from the same sample are listed, as sequenced in a study of blood T cells in healthy people across ages. PCR was performed a second time for roughly 6 to 12 cycles using a sample-barcoded 5' primer and a J-beta primer mix. Each CDR3 protein gets one entry after TCRdb re-called the 5' RACE reads with MiXCR. The repertoire holds more than 700,000 distinct CDR3 sequences, with less than 60% as singletons. The source material was blood. The receptors here all came from an elderly man in good health.

The chain carries TRBV20-1 and TRBJ2-7; perhaps TRBD1 as D (5 bases). The ends were cut back, 1 base at V and 0 bases at J, with 13 bases in the middle. The CDR3 loop spans 15 amino acids. Germline V gene lookup returns CDR1 DFQATT and CDR2 SNEGSKA (reference sequence). The CDR3: CSARVQGVRSYEQYF. Here the CDR3 DNA reads TGCAGTGCTAGAGTGCAGGGCGTACGCTCCTACGAGCAGTACTTC.

This clonotype was detected only a few times. A single base separates this from a much larger clone, so it may be a read error. The chain combines TRBV20-1 with TRBJ2-5; 7 nucleotides match TRBD2. Looked up from germline, CDR1 is DFQATT and CDR2 is SNEGSKA (reference sequence). Trimming cost V 4 bases and J 11 bases; bases outside gene matches: 10. This CDR3 region has 12 residues. The CDR3 spells CSAMPPGGGQYF. The CDR3 DNA is TGCAGTGCTATGCCCCCGGGAGGCGGGCAGTACTTC.

The V call is TRBV7-2, the J call TRBJ2-3; 11 nucleotides agree with TRBD2. V was pared by 5 bases and J by 8 bases, with 12 bases of the junction left unmatched. Germline CDR1 reads SGHTA; CDR2 reads FQGNSA. This CDR3 has 16 amino acids. This CDR3 is CASSPLAGGPGGTQYF. CDR3 nucleotides: TGTGCCAGCAGCCCCCTAGCGGGGGGACCCGGGGGTACGCAGTATTTT. Variable domain in full (rest from reference TRBV7-2 and TRBJ2-3): GAGVSQSPSNKVTEKGKDVELRCDPISGHTALYWYRQSLGQGLEFLIYFQGNSAPDKSGLPSDRFSAERTGGSVSTLTIQRTQQEDSAVYLCASSPLAGGPGGTQYFGPGTRLTVL.

The sample holds many counts of this clonotype. The chain links TRBV7-8 to TRBJ2-3; no clear D. V was pared by 1 base and J by 2 bases, with 7 bases between. Germline CDR1 and CDR2: SGHVS and FQNEAQ. The length of the CDR3 is 14 residues. CDR3 region: CASSLVRNTDTQYF. The CDR3 DNA reads TGTGCCAGCAGCTTAGTTCGAAACACAGATACGCAGTATTTT. The full variable domain, its missing parts supplied by reference TRBV7-8 and TRBJ2-3, is GAGVSQSPRYKVAKRGQDVALRCDPISGHVSLFWYQQALGQGPEFLTYFQNEAQLDKSGLPSDRFFAERPEGSVSTLKIQRTQQEDSAVYLCASSLVRNTDTQYFGPGTRLTVL.

The sample holds many counts of this clonotype. The V call is TRBV4-1, the J call TRBJ2-3; 8 bases map to TRBD2. Trimming at V came to 1 base and at J to 5 bases, leaving 5 bases not matched to a gene. This CDR3 has 15 amino acids. Per the germline V gene, CDR1 is MGHRA and CDR2 is YSYEKL. CDR3 residues: CASSQGRREVDTQYF. The CDR3 DNA follows: TGCGCCAGCAGCCAAGGACGGCGGGAGGTAGATACGCAGTATTTT.

This clonotype was detected a few times. The chain recombines TRBV27 with TRBJ2-5; the match to TRBD1 covers 8 bases. The CDR3 has 16 residues. Germline V gene sequence: CDR1 MNHEY, CDR2 SMNVEV (reference sequence). The junction had 20 bases not matched to a gene; V was cut back by 6 bases and J by 11 bases. The CDR3 reads CASSQRGTGGYNEQYF. Written as DNA, the CDR3 is TGTGCCAGCAGCCAAAGAGGGACAGGAGGTTACAATGAGCAGTACTTC.

The CDR3 DNA follows: TGTGCCAGCAGCCCCCTGCGGCGGGAGGGCGGGAATGAGCAGTTCTTC. Protein product: CASSPLRREGGNEQFF. V is TRBV11-2 and J is TRBJ2-1; 9 bases map to TRBD2. Trimming cost V 5 bases and J 7 bases; bases outside gene matches: 12. Germline CDR1 is SGHAT and CDR2 is FQNNGV. CDR3 length: 16 amino acids.

This clonotype was counted many times. This rearrangement joins TRBV7-2 to TRBJ2-4, with a tentative D call TRBD2 (6 bases). Trimming cost V 2 bases and J 0 bases, with 17 bases left between them. The germline gives CDR1 SGHTA, CDR2 FQGNSA. CDR3 length equals 18 residues. The chain's CDR3 is CASSLRAGSRLAKNIQYF. The CDR3, as DNA: TGTGCCAGCAGCTTAAGGGCGGGATCCAGGCTAGCCAAAAACATTCAGTACTTC.

The CDR3 DNA reads as TGCGCCAGCAGCCAAGATACCCGGGGCCACAATGAGCAGTTCTTC. Its protein is CASSQDTRGHNEQFF. J is TRBJ2-1 and V is TRBV4-3, with D perhaps matching TRBD1 or TRBD2 (5 bases each). V lost 0 bases, J lost 5 bases, and 11 bases lay in between. Germline V gives CDR1 LGHNA, CDR2 YSLEER. This CDR3 contains 15 residues.

This clonotype was recorded a few times. The chain uses TRBV28 and TRBJ2-1; 9 nucleotides align to TRBD1. This CDR3 spans 13 amino acids. Trimming cost V 5 bases and J 8 bases; bases outside gene matches: 4. Germline V CDR1 and CDR2: MDHEN, SYDVKM. The CDR3 DNA reads TGTGCCAGCAGTGGGACAGGGAGGGATGAGCAGTTCTTC. Amino acid sequence: CASSGTGRDEQFF.

The chain recombines TRBV20-1 with TRBJ2-7; TRBD2 might be the D (5 bases). Looked up from germline, CDR1 is DFQATT and CDR2 is SNEGSKA (reference sequence). V was shortened by 1 base and J by 1 base, with 11 bases between the two germline ends. This CDR3 comprises 14 residues. The CDR3 DNA follows: TGCAGTGCTAGAGGGCTAGCTGCGTCCTACGAGCAGTACTTC. It codes for CSARGLAASYEQYF.

A word on this clonotype: A much larger clone lies one base from this, so it may be a read error. The chain joins TRBV6-1 to TRBJ1-2; D is unclear. This CDR3 has 15 residues. CDR1 and CDR2 (germline): MNHNS, SASEGT. The CDR3 protein is CVSSEGFGANYGYTF. The DNA for the CDR3 is TGTGTCAGCAGTGAGGGTTTCGGAGCTAACTATGGCTACACCTTC.

This clonotype has a handful of counts. V is TRBV24-1 and J is TRBJ2-1; 7 bases fit TRBD2. V shed 3 bases, J shed 7 bases, and the junction held 14 bases outside the gene matches. This CDR3 has 17 amino acids. Germline V gives CDR1 KGHDR, CDR2 SFDVKD. CDR3 region: CATSDPHRGGSGNEQFF. The CDR3 DNA follows: TGTGCCACCAGTGATCCCCATCGCGGGGGATCGGGTAATGAGCAGTTCTTC.

The genes are TRBV5-1 and TRBJ2-1; 8 bases agree with TRBD2. V dropped 0 bases and J dropped 2; count of bases not matched to a gene: 7. The CDR3 is made up of 17 amino acids. Germline V gene sequence: CDR1 SGHRS, CDR2 YFSETQ. In DNA form, the CDR3 reads TGCGCCAGCAGCTTGGTCCCGGGTAGCGGGACCTACAATGAGCAGTTCTTC. Translation gives CASSLVPGSGTYNEQFF.